Below are 11 T cell receptor beta chains sequenced from a single sample in a study of T cell responses to AZD1222 COVID-19 vaccine (dated by TCRdb to the early 2020s). Library creation used the immunoSEQ multiplex PCR assay. The table comes from immuneACCESS by way of TCRdb, which keeps in-frame sequences with V and J called. Part of the clones is missing from these tables; in studies checked, under half for an unresolved V gene and the rest for unknown reasons. Recorded for this sample are more than 150,000 clones; around 90% of them occurred a single time. More than 1.5% of the sample is taken by the ten largest. The meaning of the sample's time point label: about 28 days (+/-7) after the second vaccine dose. The starting material was peripheral blood, obtained 28 days after the second AZD1222 dose. These receptors were collected from an adult who received the AZD1222 COVID-19 vaccine.

J is TRBJ2-4 and V is TRBV19, with D possibly matching TRBD2 (5 bases). The germline V and J ends were trimmed by 6 bases and 7 bases, with 19 bases remaining between them. The germline V gene encodes CDR1 LNHDA and CDR2 SQIVND (reference sequence). The CDR3 is 15 amino acids. The CDR3 coding sequence is TGTGCCAGTAGCGGGATAGGGAATGCAGAGAACATTCAGTACTTC. As protein: CASSGIGNAENIQYF.

This chain joins TRBV6-5 and TRBJ2-3; 7 bases line up with TRBD2. Germline assignment: CDR1 MNHEY and CDR2 SVGAGI. The CDR3 consists of 13 residues. Unmatched junction bases numbered 12, after V lost 6 bases and J lost 12 bases. CDR3 loop: CASRRQLADPQYF. The CDR3 nucleotides read TGTGCCAGCAGGAGACAGCTAGCGGACCCCCAGTATTTT.

V is TRBV3-1 (or the pseudogene TRBV3-2) and J is TRBJ2-2; D tentatively reads TRBD1 or TRBD2 (6 bases each). The CDR3 totals 16 residues. In germline, CDR1 is LGHDT, CDR2 YNNKEL (reference sequence). Trimming took off 0 bases at V and 3 bases at J, with 11 bases between the two ends. CDR3 in DNA: TGTGCCAGCAGCCAAGATGAGGGGGGTTACACCGGGGAGCTGTTTTTT. Translation: CASSQDEGGYTGELFF.

This chain uses TRBV19 with TRBJ1-1; tentative D call: TRBD1 (6 bases). Trimming cost V 6 bases and J 0 bases, with 8 bases left between them. CDR3 length: 13 residues. Looked up from germline, CDR1 is LNHDA and CDR2 is SQIVND (reference sequence). The CDR3: CASSRGMNTEAFF. The CDR3 nucleotides read TGTGCCAGTAGCAGGGGTATGAACACTGAAGCTTTCTTT. The variable domain in full, completed from reference TRBV19 and TRBJ1-1, reads DGGITQSPKYLFRKEGQNVTLSCEQNLNHDAMYWYRQDPGQGLRLIYYSQIVNDFQKGDIAEGYSVSREKKESFPLTVTSAQKNPTAFYLCASSRGMNTEAFFGQGTRLTVV.

A word on this clone: The same CDR3 also results from other DNA sequences found in this sample. The chain is built from TRBV18 and TRBJ1-5; no firm D call. V lost 2 bases, J lost 5 bases, and 7 bases lay in between. Germline CDR1 KGHSH, CDR2 LQKENI. This CDR3 has 13 residues. DNA for the CDR3: TGTGCCAGCTCACCATCCGAGGATCAGCCCCAGCATTTT. Translation: CASSPSEDQPQHF.

The CDR3 nucleotides are TGTGCCAGCAGTAACCAATCGGGAGATACGCAGTATTTT. This encodes CASSNQSGDTQYF. This chain joins TRBV28 and TRBJ2-3; D is ambiguous. The CDR3 is made up of 13 amino acids. Germline values: CDR1 MDHEN, CDR2 SYDVKM. The V end lost 5 bases, the J end lost 5 bases, and 11 bases lay between the germline ends.

The CDR3 nucleotides are TGTGCCAGCAGATTCGGGACAGCTGGAAACACCATATATTTT. Protein product: CASRFGTAGNTIYF. The V gene is TRBV6-5, the J gene TRBJ1-3; 7 bases are shared with TRBD1. The CDR3 is 14 amino acids. Germline lookup yields CDR1 MNHEY and CDR2 SVGAGI. The J segment lost 2 bases and the V segment lost 6 bases, leaving 4 bases of the junction unmatched.

The chain is built from TRBV13 and TRBJ1-2; TRBD1 agrees at 7 bases. Looked up from germline, CDR1 is PRHDT and CDR2 is FYEKMQ (reference sequence). The V segment lost 1 base and the J segment 8 bases; nucleotides outside the gene matches: 7. The length of the CDR3 is 14 residues. The CDR3 DNA reads TGTGCCAGCAGCTTAGAGGGCAGGGGGGAAGGCTACACCTTC. Amino acids: CASSLEGRGEGYTF. The whole variable domain, filled in from reference TRBV13 and TRBJ1-2, reads AAGVIQSPRHLIKEKRETATLKCYPIPRHDTVYWYQQGPGQDPQFLISFYEKMQSDKGSIPDRFSAQQFSDYHSELNMSSLELGDSALYFCASSLEGRGEGYTFGSGTRLTVV.

The CDR3 loop reads CASSLGGWTAGYGYTF. The CDR3 region has the DNA TGTGCCAGCAGCTTAGGCGGATGGACAGCCGGCTATGGCTACACCTTC. This rearrangement joins TRBV7-9 to TRBJ1-2; D may be TRBD1 (6 bases). CDR3 length equals 16 residues. Trimming took 1 base from V and 4 from J, leaving 16 bases between them. Germline CDR1 is SEHNR and CDR2 is FQNEAQ (reference sequence).

For this clone: This same CDR3 is encoded by further DNA sequences in the sample. The chain carries TRBV5-4 and TRBJ1-3; D may be TRBD1 (5 bases). The CDR3 runs 15 residues. Trimming cost V 0 bases and J 0 bases, with 7 bases left between them. CDR1 and CDR2 (germline): SGHNT, YYREEE (reference sequence). CDR3 sequence: CASSLDQGSGNTIYF. DNA for the CDR3: TGTGCCAGCAGCTTGGACCAGGGCTCTGGAAACACCATATATTTT.

This clone was observed once. V usage is TRBV28 and J usage is TRBJ1-2; D uncertain. V was clipped by 7 bases and J by 7 bases, with 16 bases between them. In germline, CDR1 is MDHEN, CDR2 SYDVKM. CDR3 length equals 13 residues. In DNA, the CDR3 is TGTGCCAGCACTGGCCGCTGGGGAGTTGGCTACACCTTC. Its protein product is CASTGRWGVGYTF.